This TCR beta chain was documented in a study of human T cells and chemical hapten exposure. Study-level information: Slight volume differences across pooled libraries mainly accounted for varying per-sample TCR yields.

Time point indicated: patch test 2, 6 weeks after DPC sensitization. Described treatment: therapeutic diphenylcyclopropenone sensitization with weekly scalp DPC. TCRdb redid the calling of the RACE reads with MiXCR, one entry per CDR3 protein. This sample has roughly 52,000 distinct CDR3 sequences, with about 10% found just once. This CDR3 spans 14 amino acids. Germline V CDR1 and CDR2: SNHLY, FYNNEI. Trimming took off 8 bases at V and 2 bases at J, with 13 bases between the two ends. The sample in question was whole blood, obtained in connection with sensitization to the hapten diphenylcyclopropenone (DPC). The sequence came from a woman between 50 and 59 years old with alopecia areata. Some clones in this sample may be carry-over from other donors' samples. The rearrangement joins TRBV2 to TRBJ2-1; D remains ambiguous. In DNA, the CDR3 is TGTGCCAGCGTCAAAACGCTAGCCTACAATGAGCAGTTCTTC. This codes for CASVKTLAYNEQFF.